What follows describes a single T cell receptor beta chain. The antigen is unknown. This entry belongs to a study of human T cells and chemical hapten exposure. Time point described: patch test 2, 6 weeks after DPC sensitization. Treatment defined: therapeutic diphenylcyclopropenone sensitization with weekly scalp DPC. A single record per CDR3 protein comes from TCRdb applying MiXCR to the RACE reads. The sample includes just over 350,000 distinct CDR3 sequences, roughly 6.3% of them seen just once. Study findings and constraints: Patch test score rose with PT1 expanded TCRs, significant at 8, 16, 32, not 4.

The sequenced sample was whole blood, obtained in connection with sensitization to the hapten diphenylcyclopropenone (DPC). This receptor was taken from a woman under 30 with alopecia areata. Some clones in this sample may be carry-over from other donors' samples.

CDR3 sequence: CASTADRFTGANVLTF. Here the CDR3 DNA reads TGTGCCAGCACCGCCGATCGGTTCACTGGGGCCAACGTCCTGACTTTC. The chain links TRBV12-3 or TRBV12-4 to TRBJ2-6; D call uncertain. This CDR3 contains 16 residues. The V and J ends lost 7 bases and 2 bases respectively, with 15 bases between them.